These 26 T cell receptor beta chains share one sample of origin, sequenced in a study of early T cells in non-severe SARS-CoV-2 infection. In TCRdb, the 5' RACE reads were re-called with MiXCR into one record per CDR3 protein. The top ten hold 4% to 5% of the sample, which has 76,000 or so distinct CDR3 sequences, around 11% seen once. Sequences were obtained from whole blood. The receptors here all came from an adult who was a healthcare worker with PCR-confirmed SARS-CoV-2 infection or an uninfected control (not recorded which).

J is TRBJ1-3 and V is TRBV12-2; TRBD1 reflects the table's D call only, with no check against the DNA. TRBV12-2 is classified as a pseudogene. This CDR3 contains 16 residues. CDR3 bases: TGTGCAAGTCGCCCTCGACAGGCTAGCTCTGGAAACACCATATATTTT. Translated, it gives CASRPRQASSGNTIYF.

This clonotype was seen only a few times. The chain links TRBV10-3 to TRBJ1-1; perhaps TRBD1 as D (6 bases). The CDR3 has 12 residues. V was pared by 6 bases and J by 3 bases, with 8 bases between. The V gene's germline CDR1 is ENHRY and CDR2 SYGVKD. The CDR3 DNA sequence: TGTGCCATCAGAAACAGGGACACTGAAGCTTTCTTT. Translation: CAIRNRDTEAFF.

The chain is built from TRBV10-2 and TRBJ2-1; 8 positions match TRBD2. CDR3 length equals 11 residues. J was trimmed by 10 bases and V by 6 bases; bases with no gene match: 2. The germline gives CDR1 WSHSY, CDR2 SAAADI. This CDR3 is CASRLAEEQFF. CDR3 DNA sequence: TGCGCCAGCAGACTAGCGGAGGAGCAGTTCTTC.

This chain's CDR3 is CASSQDFLAGTQQYF. The CDR3 region has the DNA TGCGCCAGCAGCCAAGATTTTCTAGCGGGGACCCAGCAGTACTTC. The chain is built from TRBV4-3 and TRBJ2-7; TRBD2 matches 9 bases. Germline V lookup: CDR1 LGHNA, CDR2 YSLEER. Germline trimming cut 0 bases from V and 8 bases from J; bases unmatched to any gene: 8. This CDR3 region has 15 residues.

This clonotype was detected ten times or more. The chain joins TRBV6-2 or TRBV6-3 to TRBJ1-6; no reliable D call. The germline V and J ends were trimmed by 8 bases and 5 bases, with 16 bases remaining between them. The CDR3 is 15 residues long. Germline V lookup: CDR1 MNHEY, CDR2 SVGEGT. The CDR3 coding sequence is TGTGCCAGCCGTACCGCCAGGACGGATAATTCACCCCTCCACTTT. It yields the protein CASRTARTDNSPLHF.

Notes on this clonotype: This may arise from a read error, as a much more abundant clone is one base away. V gene TRBV7-6 combines with J gene TRBJ2-5, with TRBD2 matching over 11 bases. With 1 base clipped from V and 4 bases from J, the junction kept 5 bases outside the gene matches. This CDR3 is 16 amino acids long. Per the germline V gene, CDR1 is SGHVS and CDR2 is FNYEAQ. CDR3 sequence reads: CASSLVQLAGVETQYF. The CDR3 DNA follows: TGTGCCAGCAGCTTAGTCCAACTAGCGGGGGTAGAGACCCAGTACTTC. The variable domain in full, completed from reference TRBV7-6 and TRBJ2-5, reads GAGVSQSPRYKVTKRGQDVALRCDPISGHVSLYWYRQALGQGPEFLTYFNYEAQQDKSGLPNDRFSAERPEGSISTLTIQRTEQRDSAMYRCASSLVQLAGVETQYFGPGTRLLVL.

The rearrangement uses TRBV3-1 and TRBJ1-4; D is ambiguous. Per germline, CDR1 LGHDT and CDR2 YNNKEL (reference sequence). Deletions cut 1 base from V and 10 bases from J, with 22 bases between. The CDR3 is made up of 17 amino acids. As DNA, the CDR3 is TGTGCCAGCAGCCAAGTACCGCCGGGCCCTATAAGCGGAAAACTGTTTTTT. Protein: CASSQVPPGPISGKLFF. Based on the CDR3 plus reference TRBV3-1 and TRBJ1-4, the full variable domain is DTAVSQTPKYLVTQMGNDKSIKCEQNLGHDTMYWYKQDSKKFLKIMFSYNNKELIINETVPNRFSPKSPDKAHLNLHINSLELGDSAVYFCASSQVPPGPISGKLFFGSGTQLSVL.

This rearrangement joins TRBV6-5 to TRBJ2-1; TRBD1 might be the D (5 bases). V was pared by 6 bases and J by 0 bases, with 15 bases between. The CDR3 totals 16 residues. Germline CDR1 MNHEY, CDR2 SVGAGI. The CDR3 is CASRIRQRSSYNEQFF. The DNA of the CDR3 is TGTGCCAGCAGGATACGACAGCGAAGCTCCTACAATGAGCAGTTCTTC.

About this clonotype itself: A read error may explain this, as a much larger clone is one base away. The V gene is TRBV3-1, the J gene TRBJ2-7; D gene unclear. Trimming stripped 2 bases from V and 4 bases from J, with 12 bases between. CDR3 length: 14 amino acids. Germline CDR1 is LGHDT and CDR2 is YNNKEL (reference sequence). DNA for the CDR3: TGTGCCAGCAGCCAAACGACATGGCCTTACGAGCAGTACTTC. It translates to CASSQTTWPYEQYF.

This chain uses TRBV11-2 with TRBJ2-6; D is uncertain. Trimming took 1 base from V and 0 from J, leaving 4 bases between them. The CDR3 sequence is 15 residues long. Per the germline V gene, CDR1 is SGHAT and CDR2 is FQNNGV. CDR3 in amino acids: CASSLVRSGANVLTF. In DNA, the CDR3 is TGTGCCAGCAGCTTAGTCCGCTCTGGGGCCAACGTCCTGACTTTC.

CDR3: CSARDPGGARSPLHF. DNA for the CDR3: TGCAGTGCTAGAGATCCAGGGGGCGCCCGGTCACCCCTCCACTTT. The V and J genes are TRBV20-1 and TRBJ1-6; 8 positions match TRBD1. Germline trimming cut 0 bases from V and 10 bases from J; bases unmatched to any gene: 8. Germline CDR1 and CDR2: DFQATT and SNEGSKA (reference sequence). CDR3 size: 15 residues.

This clonotype was counted only a few times. The chain couples TRBV4-3 to TRBJ2-7; 7 bases line up with TRBD1. Per the germline V gene, CDR1 is LGHNA and CDR2 is YSLEER. The V gene end was trimmed by 5 bases and the J gene end by 4 bases; junction bases not matched to a gene: 11. CDR3 size: 15 residues. The DNA of the CDR3 is TGCGCCAGCAGCGCCCGGGACAGACCCATTTACGAGCAGTACTTC. Protein: CASSARDRPIYEQYF.

The CDR3, as DNA: TGTGCCAGCATGATCGACGGGGGGGCCATGGGAAATGAGCAGTTCTTC. Amino acid sequence: CASMIDGGAMGNEQFF. This sequence joins TRBV6-5 and TRBJ2-1, with 8 bases fitting TRBD2. The CDR3 is made up of 16 amino acids. The V gene's germline CDR1 is MNHEY and CDR2 SVGAGI. V shed 7 bases and J 7 bases; nucleotides not matched to a gene: 15.

The chain joins TRBV10-3 to TRBJ1-4; D is unclear. Per germline, CDR1 ENHRY and CDR2 SYGVKD. The V end was cut by 6 bases, the J end by 0 bases, with 8 bases between. The CDR3 extends over 14 amino acids. In nucleotides, the CDR3 is TGTGCCATCAGGCCGAGTGCAACTAATGAAAAACTGTTTTTT. It yields the protein CAIRPSATNEKLFF.

This rearrangement joins TRBV11-2 to TRBJ2-3; D may correspond to TRBD1 or TRBD2 (5 bases each). Trimming removed 2 bases at V and 6 bases at J, with 15 bases between. This CDR3 is 15 amino acids long. Germline CDR1 is SGHAT and CDR2 is FQNNGV. The CDR3 coding sequence is TGTGCCAGCAGCTTAAAGGGGTACGAGGGCGATACGCAGTATTTT. It translates to CASSLKGYEGDTQYF.

The V call is TRBV12-3 or TRBV12-4, the J call TRBJ1-3; D remains ambiguous. The length of the CDR3 is 15 residues. Trimming left V 1 base short and J 1 base short, with 8 bases between. This CDR3 is CASSLVRTSGNTIYF. In nucleotides, the CDR3 is TGTGCCAGCAGTTTAGTCAGAACGTCTGGAAACACCATATATTTT.

The rearrangement joins TRBV12-3 or TRBV12-4 to TRBJ1-6; no clear D. The CDR3 consists of 15 residues. V was trimmed by 1 base and J by 0 bases, leaving 4 bases between them. The CDR3 loop reads CASSLDSSYNSPLHF. In DNA form, the CDR3 reads TGTGCCAGCAGTTTAGACAGCTCCTATAATTCACCCCTCCACTTT.

This clonotype was detected a few times. V usage is TRBV5-8 and J usage is TRBJ1-1; D ambiguous. This CDR3 comprises 14 residues. Germline assignment: CDR1 SGHTS and CDR2 YDEGEE. Trimming left V 1 base short and J 1 base short, with 8 bases between. The CDR3 DNA reads as TGTGCCAGCAGCTTGTGGCTCGGGAACACTGAAGCTTTCTTT. Translated, it gives CASSLWLGNTEAFF.

The chain is built from TRBV10-3 and TRBJ1-5; 8 bases align to TRBD1. CDR3 length equals 18 residues. From germline, CDR1 is ENHRY and CDR2 SYGVKD. Germline trimming cut 0 bases from V and 2 bases from J; bases unmatched to any gene: 9. This chain's CDR3 is CAISESRTGIARNQPQHF. The CDR3, as DNA: TGTGCCATCAGTGAGTCCCGGACAGGGATAGCACGCAATCAGCCCCAGCATTTT.

This clonotype appeared many times. The V and J genes are TRBV27 and TRBJ2-1, with 12 bases aligning to TRBD2. CDR3 size: 13 residues. Germline V gene sequence: CDR1 MNHEY, CDR2 SMNVEV (reference sequence). The CDR3, as DNA: TGTAACTACGCTCCTAGCGGGGGGGCTGAGCAGTTCTTC. Its protein product is CNYAPSGGAEQFF.

This clonotype was counted between two and nine times. The chain links TRBV9 to TRBJ1-4; D not certain. The germline V gene has CDR1 SGDLS and CDR2 YYNGEE. The CDR3 runs to 14 residues. Between the trimmed V and J ends, which lost 2 bases and 6 bases, there was a span of 11 bases. The CDR3 coding sequence is TGTGCCAGCAGCGTTGGGCCGAGGGATGAAAAACTGTTTTTT. Residues: CASSVGPRDEKLFF.

This clonotype was counted many times. The chain carries TRBV19 and TRBJ1-5, with D possibly being TRBD1 (5 bases). CDR3 length: 16 amino acids. Trimming shortened V by 7 bases and J by 2 bases, and 18 bases separated the two germline ends. Germline V gives CDR1 LNHDA, CDR2 SQIVND (reference sequence). The CDR3 loop is CASTPVGRGGNQPQHF. CDR3 in DNA: TGTGCCAGTACCCCGGTGGGACGAGGAGGCAATCAGCCCCAGCATTTT.

This clonotype was observed a handful of times. The chain is built from TRBV10-3 and TRBJ1-5; D is unclear. The CDR3 totals 12 residues. The V end was cut by 4 bases, the J end by 4 bases, with 5 bases between. The germline CDR1 and CDR2 sequences are ENHRY and SYGVKD. The chain's CDR3 is CAISGGNQPQHF. CDR3 sequence (DNA): TGTGCCATCAGTGGAGGGAATCAGCCCCAGCATTTT.

This clonotype came up a few times. The rearrangement joins TRBV12-3 or TRBV12-4 to TRBJ1-1; TRBD1 matches 9 bases. This CDR3 spans 16 amino acids. With V trimmed by 7 bases and J by 4 bases, 13 bases remained unmatched. The CDR3 DNA sequence: TGTGCCAGCACCCGGGACAGGGTCTGGGGAAGCACTGAAGCTTTCTTT. It yields the protein CASTRDRVWGSTEAFF.

Ten or more counts support this clonotype. The chain links TRBV20-1 to TRBJ1-5; D gene unclear. Germline V lookup: CDR1 DFQATT, CDR2 SNEGSKA (reference sequence). This CDR3 is built from 15 residues. Trimming took off 1 base at V and 3 bases at J, with 13 bases between the two ends. The CDR3 protein is CSARGGQFYNQPQHF. CDR3 nucleotides: TGCAGTGCTAGAGGCGGGCAGTTTTACAATCAGCCCCAGCATTTT.

This clonotype has a handful of counts. A read error may account for a junction end that differs from germline. The chain joins TRBV5-1 to TRBJ2-7, with D possibly being TRBD1 (7 bases). The CDR3 loop spans 13 amino acids. In germline, CDR1 is SGHRS, CDR2 YFSETQ. CDR3 coding DNA: TGCGCCAGCAGCTTGGACCAGGGGGGTCTTAGGGGCTTC. It yields the protein CASSLDQGGLRGF.